The clone carrying this T cell receptor beta chain was seen a handful of times. What it binds is not known. The CDR3 extends over 15 amino acids. After removal of 7 bases from V and 8 bases from J, the junction contained 14 bases not matched to a gene. Looked up from germline, CDR1 is SNHLY and CDR2 is FYNNEI. The data were taken from a study of blood T cells in healthy people across ages. Study conclusions and caveats: Total diversity from one million sequenced T cells was likely underestimated.

Combining a sample-barcoded 5' primer with a J-beta primer mix, a second PCR ran for roughly 7 to 12 cycles. Using its own MiXCR run on the 5' RACE reads, TCRdb lists one record per CDR3 protein. The data contain about 1,500,000 distinct CDR3 sequences, around 39% of them seen just once; the ten biggest clones take up 7.9%. V and J are TRBV2 and TRBJ1-2; TRBD1 agrees at 9 bases. The specimen was blood. The sequence came from a woman aged 18-29 years in good health. The CDR3 loop is CASTLGRTGGEGYTF. CDR3 nucleotides: TGTGCCAGCACCCTCGGGCGAACAGGGGGCGAGGGCTACACCTTC. The full variable domain, in which reference TRBV2 and TRBJ1-2 provide the parts outside the CDR3, is EPEVTQTPSHQVTQMGQEVILRCVPISNHLYFYWYRQILGQKVEFLVSFYNNEISEKSEIFDDQFSVERPDGSNFTLKIRSTKLEDSAMYFCASTLGRTGGEGYTFGSGTRLTVV.